Included here is one TCR beta chain sequence, with context. These data are taken from a study of PD-L1 blockade in urothelial cancer. About the research overall: Before enrollment, 0 to 3 chemotherapy regimens had been given to patients.

TCR analog templates of synthetic origin were spiked into each PCR. Some clones are missing from TCRdb's copy, which holds only in-frame ones; the method was immunoSEQ multiplex PCR. The profile shows around 19,000 clones, around 86% of them singletons. Time point of the sample: peripheral blood 6 weeks after treatment start. Locally advanced or metastatic urothelial carcinoma was diagnosed in the patients. Samples were collected from each patient before treatment and during treatment. Each patient gave between 1 and 8 of them in total. The CDR3 loop spans 13 amino acids. CDR1 is SGHVS and CDR2 is FNYEAQ in the germline V gene. V dropped 5 bases and J dropped 5 bases, with 12 bases sitting between them.

The receptor was isolated from a man between 50 and 59 years old with urothelial cancer. V gene TRBV7-6 combines with J gene TRBJ1-2; D not certain. Source: PBMCs, taken around atezolizumab (anti-PD-L1) treatment. CDR3: CASSPVGSYGYTF. CDR3 DNA sequence: TGTGCCAGCAGCCCCGTCGGGTCGTATGGCTACACCTTC.